What follows are 27 T cell receptor beta chains derived from one specimen sequenced in a study of T cell responses to AZD1222 COVID-19 vaccine. Assay: immunoSEQ multiplex PCR; the TCRdb copy retains only in-frame clones and omits some. The data contain about 100,000 clones, about 89% of them singletons. This specimen consisted of peripheral blood, obtained 28 days after the second AZD1222 dose. These receptors were taken from an adult who received the AZD1222 COVID-19 vaccine.

The chain employs TRBV7-9 and TRBJ2-7; 7 positions agree with TRBD2. The ends lost 5 bases at V and 3 bases at J; junction bases unmatched: 19. The germline CDR1 and CDR2 sequences are SEHNR and FQNEAQ (reference sequence). The CDR3 spans 18 residues. The DNA for the CDR3 is TGTGCCAGCAGCCTCCCTGAACGACCAGGGAGGGGTCACTACGAGCAGTACTTC. It specifies CASSLPERPGRGHYEQYF.

CDR3 sequence (DNA): TGTGCCAGCAGTTACTCGTTGAGGGAGTTTTCCTACGAGCAGTACTTC. Translated, it gives CASSYSLREFSYEQYF. The chain combines TRBV6-6 with TRBJ2-7; TRBD2 is a possible D gene (5 bases). Germline CDR1 reads MNHNY; CDR2 reads SVGAGI (reference sequence). V was trimmed by 0 bases and J by 1 base, leaving 13 bases between them. CDR3 length: 16 residues.

The chain uses TRBV24-1 and TRBJ2-7, with D perhaps assigned TRBD1 or TRBD2 (7 bases each). V gave up 1 base and J gave up 6 bases, with 9 bases separating them. The CDR3 is 13 amino acids. From germline, CDR1 is KGHDR and CDR2 SFDVKD. The CDR3 bases are TGTGCCACCAGTGATTTCAGGGGGGGCGAGCAGTACTTC. This codes for CATSDFRGGEQYF.

V and J are TRBV3-1 (or the pseudogene TRBV3-2) and TRBJ1-2, with D possibly being TRBD1 (6 bases). Germline CDR1 and CDR2: LGHDT and YNNKEL (reference sequence). The V gene lost 2 bases and the J gene lost 4 bases, with 11 bases spanning the gap. The CDR3 sequence is 14 residues long. Here the CDR3 reads CASSQTGLGYGYTF. The CDR3 DNA reads TGTGCCAGCAGCCAAACAGGGCTCGGCTATGGCTACACCTTC.

The genes are TRBV6-5 and TRBJ2-1; D possibly corresponds to TRBD2 (7 bases). This CDR3 is built from 14 residues. The germline V gene has CDR1 MNHEY and CDR2 SVGAGI. V lost 5 bases and J lost 8, with 16 bases in between. CDR3 coding DNA: TGTGCCAGCAGTCGTACTGCGGGGGCGTATGAGCAGTTCTTC. Protein product: CASSRTAGAYEQFF.

V and J are TRBV28 and TRBJ1-2; D is ambiguous. The V end lost 3 bases, the J end lost 2 bases, and 10 bases lay between the germline ends. The germline CDR1 and CDR2 sequences are MDHEN and SYDVKM. The CDR3 sequence is 14 residues long. This CDR3 reads CASSFYGRNYGYTF. In DNA form, the CDR3 reads TGTGCCAGCAGTTTCTACGGACGGAACTATGGCTACACCTTC.

V and J are TRBV4-1 and TRBJ2-2, with D perhaps matching TRBD1 (5 bases). In germline, CDR1 is MGHRA, CDR2 YSYEKL. The V gene lost 0 bases and the J gene lost 2 bases, with 10 bases spanning the gap. CDR3 size: 16 residues. CDR3 amino acids: CASSQEGRANTGELFF. As DNA, the CDR3 is TGCGCCAGCAGCCAAGAGGGCAGGGCCAACACCGGGGAGCTGTTTTTT.

CDR3 coding DNA: TGTGCCAGCAGCTACCGACAGGGGGCGACCTATAATTCACCCCTCCACTTT. Protein product: CASSYRQGATYNSPLHF. V usage is TRBV7-2 and J usage is TRBJ1-6, with 10 bases fitting TRBD1. The V gene's germline CDR1 is SGHTA and CDR2 FQGNSA. This CDR3 is built from 17 residues. Germline trimming cut 4 bases from V and 2 bases from J; bases unmatched to any gene: 5.

The V gene is TRBV6-1, the J gene TRBJ2-7, with 7 bases lining up with TRBD1. In germline, CDR1 is MNHNS, CDR2 SASEGT. The CDR3 covers 16 residues. The ends lost 0 bases at V and 1 base at J; junction bases unmatched: 6. The CDR3 protein is CASSEAMGQPSYEQYF. CDR3 nucleotide sequence: TGTGCCAGCAGTGAAGCGATGGGACAGCCGTCCTACGAGCAGTACTTC.

This sequence joins TRBV9 and TRBJ2-3; 7 bases align to TRBD2. With 0 bases clipped from V and 1 base from J, the junction kept 2 bases outside the gene matches. The length of the CDR3 is 15 residues. From germline, CDR1 is SGDLS and CDR2 YYNGEE. For the CDR3, the DNA is TGTGCCAGCAGCGTAGGGGGGGGAGGCACAGATACGCAGTATTTT. Translating it yields CASSVGGGGTDTQYF.

V usage is TRBV19 and J usage is TRBJ2-7, with 8 bases that match TRBD2. The CDR3 extends over 15 amino acids. V dropped 0 bases and J dropped 2; count of bases not matched to a gene: 3. Per the germline V gene, CDR1 is LNHDA and CDR2 is SQIVND (reference sequence). DNA for the CDR3: TGTGCCAGTAGTATAGAAGCGGGAGCGACCTACGAGCAGTACTTC. It yields the protein CASSIEAGATYEQYF. Variable domain in full (rest from reference TRBV19 and TRBJ2-7): DGGITQSPKYLFRKEGQNVTLSCEQNLNHDAMYWYRQDPGQGLRLIYYSQIVNDFQKGDIAEGYSVSREKKESFPLTVTSAQKNPTAFYLCASSIEAGATYEQYFGPGTRLTVT.

This chain connects TRBV7-2 to TRBJ2-1; D is uncertain. The CDR3 length is 13 residues. V gave up 4 bases and J gave up 4 bases, with 8 bases separating them. Germline V lookup: CDR1 SGHTA, CDR2 FQGNSA. The CDR3 is CASSSNQYNEQFF. CDR3 coding DNA: TGTGCCAGCAGCTCCAACCAATACAATGAGCAGTTCTTC.

The chain joins TRBV3-1 (or the pseudogene TRBV3-2) to TRBJ2-7, with 8 bases fitting TRBD1. Germline CDR1 LGHDT, CDR2 YNNKEL (reference sequence). The CDR3 totals 16 residues. J lost 4 bases, V lost 1 base, and 9 bases had no gene match. The CDR3 DNA reads as TGTGCCAGCAGCCAAGGCCTCGGGACAGGTTCTTACGAGCAGTACTTC. Translating it yields CASSQGLGTGSYEQYF.

The chain uses TRBV13 and TRBJ1-1; D gene ambiguous. V lost 6 bases to trimming and J lost 2 bases, with 13 bases between them. CDR1 and CDR2 from the germline V gene are PRHDT and FYEKMQ (reference sequence). The length of the CDR3 is 14 residues. CDR3 in amino acids: CASSYALLNTEAFF. DNA for the CDR3: TGTGCCAGCAGTTATGCCTTACTTAACACTGAAGCTTTCTTT.

This clone has more than one count but fewer than ten. V usage is TRBV11-2 and J usage is TRBJ1-2; 7 bases line up with TRBD1. V lost 5 bases to trimming and J lost 2 bases; unmatched junction nucleotides: 5. The germline gives CDR1 SGHAT, CDR2 FQNNGV. The CDR3 contains 14 residues. The DNA for the CDR3 is TGTGCCAGCAGCGGCTTACAGGGGAACTATGGCTACACCTTC. Residues: CASSGLQGNYGYTF.

The chain uses TRBV19 and TRBJ2-5; D perhaps matches TRBD2 (5 bases). CDR3 length: 15 amino acids. Looked up from germline, CDR1 is LNHDA and CDR2 is SQIVND (reference sequence). Trimming pared 2 bases from V and 1 base from J, leaving 11 bases between. The CDR3 loop is CASSIFGGLQETQYF. The DNA for the CDR3 is TGTGCCAGTAGTATATTCGGTGGACTCCAAGAGACCCAGTACTTC. Looking up the rest from reference TRBV19 and TRBJ2-5 gives the full variable domain: DGGITQSPKYLFRKEGQNVTLSCEQNLNHDAMYWYRQDPGQGLRLIYYSQIVNDFQKGDIAEGYSVSREKKESFPLTVTSAQKNPTAFYLCASSIFGGLQETQYFGPGTRLLVL.

V gene TRBV9 combines with J gene TRBJ1-6; D gene unclear. Germline V gives CDR1 SGDLS, CDR2 YYNGEE. This CDR3 has 14 residues. Trimming took 0 bases from V and 8 from J, leaving 9 bases between them. The CDR3 loop is CASSVVPDDSPLHF. The CDR3 DNA reads as TGTGCCAGCAGCGTAGTCCCCGATGATTCACCCCTCCACTTT.

This chain uses TRBV10-3 with TRBJ2-1; the match to TRBD2 covers 10 bases. Germline CDR1 ENHRY, CDR2 SYGVKD. This CDR3 has 18 amino acids. V was pared by 0 bases and J by 6 bases, with 11 bases of the junction left unmatched. This CDR3 is CAISESPGGSGRINEQFF. The CDR3 region has the DNA TGTGCCATCAGTGAGTCCCCCGGTGGTAGCGGGAGGATCAATGAGCAGTTCTTC.

The rearrangement links TRBV30 to TRBJ2-7, with 7 bases fitting TRBD1. V lost 0 bases to trimming and J lost 2 bases; unmatched junction nucleotides: 4. Germline assignment: CDR1 GTSNPN and CDR2 SVGIG (reference sequence). CDR3 length: 14 amino acids. The CDR3 region has the DNA TGTGCCTGGAGTGTACAGGGGCTGCCCTACGAGCAGTACTTC. It encodes CAWSVQGLPYEQYF.

This clone was seen once. J is TRBJ2-7 and V is TRBV3-1 (or the pseudogene TRBV3-2); D is unclear. Germline V gene data show CDR1 as LGHDT and CDR2 as YNNKEL (reference sequence). V lost 1 base to trimming and J lost 6 bases, with 13 bases between them. CDR3 length: 14 residues. The CDR3 nucleotides read TGTGCCAGCAGCCAAGTAGGGTCTTCCCTCGAGCAGTACTTC. Amino acid sequence: CASSQVGSSLEQYF.

This clone was detected only a few times. This chain joins TRBV11-2 and TRBJ2-5, with D uncertain. The CDR3 runs to 14 residues. V shed 4 bases and J shed 0 bases, with 9 bases lying between them. From germline, CDR1 is SGHAT and CDR2 FQNNGV. In nucleotides, the CDR3 is TGTGCCAGCAGCTACAGAAGAAACCAAGAGACCCAGTACTTC. This gives the protein CASSYRRNQETQYF.

The chain combines TRBV5-1 with TRBJ2-1; D possibly corresponds to TRBD1 (5 bases). Per germline, CDR1 SGHRS and CDR2 YFSETQ. The ends were cut back, 4 bases at V and 4 bases at J, with 9 bases in the middle. The length of the CDR3 is 13 residues. The CDR3 DNA sequence: TGCGCCAGCAGCGCAGGGTCATACAATGAGCAGTTCTTC. Translated: CASSAGSYNEQFF.

V usage is TRBV6-1 and J usage is TRBJ2-1, with TRBD2 as a possible D gene (7 bases). Per the germline V gene, CDR1 is MNHNS and CDR2 is SASEGT. The ends were cut back, 0 bases at V and 12 bases at J, with 9 bases in the middle. The CDR3 covers 12 residues. The CDR3 DNA follows: TGTGCCAGCAGTGAAGCCGGGGGGCTGCAGTTCTTC. Its protein product is CASSEAGGLQFF.

This clone was counted only a few times. The chain couples TRBV5-4 to TRBJ1-4; D gene uncertain. With 4 bases removed from V and 1 base from J, the gap between germline ends came to 8 bases. This CDR3 region has 14 residues. The germline V gene has CDR1 SGHNT and CDR2 YYREEE (reference sequence). For the CDR3, the DNA is TGTGCCAGCAGCCCCGGTCTAACTAATGAAAAACTGTTTTTT. This sequence encodes CASSPGLTNEKLFF.

This chain connects TRBV19 to TRBJ2-1, with D uncertain. This CDR3 region has 14 residues. Trimming stripped 1 base from V and 6 bases from J, with 10 bases between. The V gene's germline CDR1 is LNHDA and CDR2 SQIVND (reference sequence). CDR3 in amino acids: CASSIVKGGNEQFF. CDR3 bases: TGTGCCAGTAGTATAGTGAAGGGTGGCAATGAGCAGTTCTTC.

The chain uses TRBV6-5 and TRBJ2-7; 10 bases line up with TRBD1. Losses at the gene ends were 7 bases for V and 4 bases for J; bases not matched to a gene: 7. CDR3 length: 14 amino acids. CDR1 is MNHEY, CDR2 SVGAGI, per germline. The CDR3 reads CASNTGTGDYEQYF. In DNA form, the CDR3 reads TGTGCCAGCAACACCGGGACAGGGGATTACGAGCAGTACTTC.

The V gene is TRBV28, the J gene TRBJ2-1, with 14 nucleotides matching TRBD2. Germline CDR1 MDHEN, CDR2 SYDVKM. This CDR3 region has 17 residues. Germline trimming cut 5 bases from V and 7 bases from J; bases unmatched to any gene: 10. CDR3 sequence reads: CASSPTSGRATVNEQFF. CDR3 nucleotide sequence: TGTGCCAGCAGTCCGACTAGCGGGAGGGCAACCGTGAATGAGCAGTTCTTC.